These T cell receptor beta chains were read from a single sample in a study of blood T cell repertoires in COVID-19. Generated by immunoSEQ multiplex PCR, the TCRdb table keeps only in-frame clones and is missing some. The table shows 150,000 to 200,000 clones, with over 75% occurring only once. The sequenced sample was peripheral blood. Receptor source: a man of 80 years or more with COVID-19, enrolled during active disease. The CDR3 runs from the conserved cysteine through the conserved F or W. D genes are given only for firm matches. Rows give clone size only sometimes, using once, few, many, or a class for an expanded clone.

J gene,V gene,clone size,D gene,CDR3 length,CDR3 DNA,CDR3 protein
TRBJ2-5,TRBV5-1,few,TRBD2,15,TGCGCCAGCAGCTTGGTGGCTAGCGGAGAAGAGACCCAGTACTTC,CASSLVASGEETQYF
TRBJ1-6,TRBV10-2,.,TRBD1,15,TGCGCCAGCCGGAGTGGGACAGGGTATAATTCACCCCTCCACTTT,CASRSGTGYNSPLHF
TRBJ1-2,TRBV3-1/TRBV3-2,.,.,11,TGTGCCAGCAGCCAAGGACTAGGCTACACCTTC,CASSQGLGYTF
TRBJ2-2,TRBV7-2,.,.,15,TGTGCCAGCAGCTTAGGGCAGGGCGGCACCGGGGAGCTGTTTTTT,CASSLGQGGTGELFF
TRBJ2-3,TRBV27,.,TRBD2,18,TGTGCCAGCAGTTCTGCGACTAGCGGGGTCTCTAGCACAGATACGCAGTATTTT,CASSSATSGVSSTDTQYF
TRBJ1-5,TRBV2,.,.,16,TGTGCCAGCAGTGGAGCCCCGGGGGGGCGCAATCAGCCCCAGCATTTT,CASSGAPGGRNQPQHF
TRBJ1-1,TRBV19,once,.,13,TGTGCCAGTAGTTCCGGGACACCTTCTGAAGCTTTCTTT,CASSSGTPSEAFF
TRBJ1-5,TRBV28,few,.,16,TGTGCCAGCAGTCCCCACCTGGGTCGGAGAAATCAGCCCCAGCATTTT,CASSPHLGRRNQPQHF
TRBJ2-1,TRBV18,.,.,14,TGTGCCAGCTCAGCGTCGGACAAATGGAATGAGCAGTTCTTC,CASSASDKWNEQFF
TRBJ2-5,TRBV5-6,.,.,16,TGTGCCAGCAGCTTTTTTGGTAGCGGATTTGAAGAGACCCAGTACTTC,CASSFFGSGFEETQYF
TRBJ1-5,TRBV19,.,.,15,TGTGCCAGTAGTATGGGGATTGGGGCGCCTCAGCCCCAGCATTTT,CASSMGIGAPQPQHF
TRBJ2-1,TRBV7-3,.,.,16,TGTGCCAGCAGCTTATTCGGGGGTCTGGCCACTGGTGAGCAGTTCTTC,CASSLFGGLATGEQFF
TRBJ2-1,TRBV12-5,.,TRBD1,18,TGTGCTAGTGGTTTGGTACTATCGGCCGGACAGGGATACAATGAGCAGTTCTTC,CASGLVLSAGQGYNEQFF
TRBJ1-3,TRBV7-9,.,TRBD1,15,TGTGCCAGCACCGGGACAGGTGACTCTGGAAACACCATATATTTT,CASTGTGDSGNTIYF
TRBJ1-5,TRBV2,few,.,13,TGTGCCAGCAGTGAATCGTCTTTCCAGCCCCAGCATTTT,CASSESSFQPQHF
TRBJ2-1,TRBV11-3,.,TRBD2,17,TGTGCCAGCAGCCGGACTAGCGGGGGGGCGACCTACAATGAGCAGTTCTTC,CASSRTSGGATYNEQFF
TRBJ1-2,TRBV27,.,TRBD1,14,TGTGCCAGCAGTCCCCGGACAGGGGCAAGAGGCTACACCTTC,CASSPRTGARGYTF
TRBJ2-3,TRBV7-3,.,.,16,TGTGCCAGCAGCTTAGGGGCGGGGTCTAGCACAGATACGCAGTATTTT,CASSLGAGSSTDTQYF
TRBJ2-7,TRBV6-5,.,TRBD2,15,TGTGCCAGCCGGGACGGGGGGGGGCAGTCCTACGAGCAGTACTTC,CASRDGGGQSYEQYF
TRBJ2-3,TRBV9,once,TRBD1,15,TGTGCCAGCAGCCGAGAGACAGGGGCTTTGCATACGCAGTATTTT,CASSRETGALHTQYF
TRBJ1-1,TRBV12-5,once,.,13,TGTGCTAGTGGGTCAGGGACACCCACTGAAGCTTTCTTT,CASGSGTPTEAFF
TRBJ1-6,TRBV7-8,.,TRBD1,16,TGTGCCAGCAGCCAGGGGTATGTGACAGGGAATTCACCCCTCCACTTT,CASSQGYVTGNSPLHF
TRBJ1-1,TRBV6-5,.,TRBD1,14,TGTGCCAGCAAAAGGGACAGTCCCAACACTGAAGCTTTCTTT,CASKRDSPNTEAFF
TRBJ2-7,TRBV5-4,.,.,14,TGTGCCAGCAGCCAGACCGGACAGTCTTCCAAGCAGTACTTC,CASSQTGQSSKQYF
TRBJ1-1,TRBV15,.,.,14,TGTGCCACCAGCAGAGAATATCTGAACACTGAAGCTTTCTTT,CATSREYLNTEAFF
TRBJ2-6,TRBV5-4,once,TRBD1,20,TGTGCCAGCAGCTTCAATTTTGGACAGGGGGCTTCCTCTGGGGCCAACGTCCTGACTTTC,CASSFNFGQGASSGANVLTF
TRBJ1-2,TRBV7-2,.,.,14,TGTGCCAGCAGCTTAGTCCGGGGGACCTATGGCTACACCTTC,CASSLVRGTYGYTF
TRBJ2-5,TRBV29-1,.,TRBD2,15,TGCAGCACCTGGACTAGCGGGGGGGACCAAGAGACCCAGTACTTC,CSTWTSGGDQETQYF
TRBJ2-1,TRBV11-3,.,TRBD2,15,TGTGCCAGCAGCTTAGGCGGGACTAGGGTCCATGAGCAGTTCTTC,CASSLGGTRVHEQFF
TRBJ1-5,TRBV9,.,.,15,TGTGCCAGCAGTCGAGAGGGCAATAGCAATCAGCCCCAGCATTTT,CASSREGNSNQPQHF